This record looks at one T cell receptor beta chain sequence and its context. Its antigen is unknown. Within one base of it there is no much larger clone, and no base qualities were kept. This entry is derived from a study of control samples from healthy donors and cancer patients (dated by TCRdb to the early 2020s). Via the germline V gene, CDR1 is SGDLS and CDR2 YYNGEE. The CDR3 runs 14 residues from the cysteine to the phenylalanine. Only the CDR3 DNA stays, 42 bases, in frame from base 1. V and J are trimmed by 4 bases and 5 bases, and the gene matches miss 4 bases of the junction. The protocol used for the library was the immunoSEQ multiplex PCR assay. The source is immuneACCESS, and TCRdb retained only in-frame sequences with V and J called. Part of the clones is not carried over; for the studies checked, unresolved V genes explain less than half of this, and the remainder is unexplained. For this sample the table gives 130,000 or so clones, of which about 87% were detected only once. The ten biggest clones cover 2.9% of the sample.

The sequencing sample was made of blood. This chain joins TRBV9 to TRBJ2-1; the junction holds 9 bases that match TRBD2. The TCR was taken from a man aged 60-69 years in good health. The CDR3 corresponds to CASSTVAGDNEQFF. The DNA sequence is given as TGTGCCAGCAGCACCGTAGCGGGAGACAATGAGCAGTTCTTC.